A single sample is the source of the 4 T cell receptor beta chains below, sequenced in a study of blood T cell repertoires in COVID-19. Sequenced by immunoSEQ multiplex PCR; TCRdb stores in-frame clones only, minus some. Seen here are 200,000 to 250,000 clones, around nine tenths observed once, and the top ten hold 1.6%. Sequences were obtained from peripheral blood. These receptors originate from a woman in her sixties who had recovered from COVID-19.

The chain couples TRBV18 to TRBJ1-6, with 7 nucleotides matching TRBD1. The CDR3 sequence is 22 residues long. Unmatched junction bases numbered 26, after V lost 3 bases and J lost 6 bases. CDR1 and CDR2 from the germline V gene are KGHSH and LQKENI. The CDR3 DNA reads as TGTGCCAGCTCACCCCAACCACCGGGACAGAGCGACTCTCGCCCCCTTAATTCACCCCTCCACTTT. Its protein product is CASSPQPPGQSDSRPLNSPLHF.

This clone has more than one count but fewer than ten. This chain joins TRBV15 and TRBJ1-5, with D unresolved. Germline V gives CDR1 LNHNV, CDR2 YYDKDF (reference sequence). Trimming removed 1 base at V and 6 bases at J, with 7 bases between. The CDR3 is 13 residues long. The CDR3 DNA sequence: TGTGCCACCAGCAGAGGAGGGTCTCAGCCCCAGCATTTT. It specifies CATSRGGSQPQHF. Based on the CDR3 plus reference TRBV15 and TRBJ1-5, the full variable domain is DAMVIQNPRYQVTQFGKPVTLSCSQTLNHNVMYWYQQKSSQAPKLLFHYYDKDFNNEADTPDNFQSRRPNTSFCFLDIRSPGLGDTAMYLCATSRGGSQPQHFGDGTRLSIL.

This clone has more than one count but fewer than ten. The chain combines TRBV9 with TRBJ2-2; D is unclear. There are 13 residues in the CDR3. From germline, CDR1 is SGDLS and CDR2 YYNGEE. The germline V and J ends were trimmed by 0 bases and 4 bases, with 4 bases remaining between them. CDR3 DNA: TGTGCCAGCAGCGTAGACTTCACCGGGGAGCTGTTTTTT. Translated, it gives CASSVDFTGELFF.

The chain recombines TRBV9 with TRBJ1-5, with 7 bases matching TRBD1. After removal of 3 bases from V and 8 bases from J, the junction contained 8 bases not matched to a gene. The CDR3 consists of 14 residues. Germline lookup yields CDR1 SGDLS and CDR2 YYNGEE. CDR3 residues: CASSAETGYEPQHF. The CDR3 DNA reads as TGTGCCAGCAGCGCCGAGACAGGGTATGAGCCCCAGCATTTT. The whole variable domain, filled in from reference TRBV9 and TRBJ1-5, reads DSGVTQTPKHLITATGQRVTLRCSPRSGDLSVYWYQQSLDQGLQFLIQYYNGEERAKGNILERFSAQQFPDLHSELNLSSLELGDSALYFCASSAETGYEPQHFGDGTRLSIL.